This T cell receptor (beta chain) was profiled in a study of cytomegalovirus exposure and HLA in healthy donors. Remarks on this clone: What it binds is unknown.

V lost 11 bases to trimming and J lost 4 bases; unmatched junction nucleotides: 8. The germline V gene has CDR1 MNHNS and CDR2 SASEGT. The CDR3 extends over 14 amino acids. Amplification used 60 Vbeta primers and 13 Jbeta primers. Measured with immunoSEQ multiplex PCR; TCRdb has only the in-frame clones, and not every one. The sample includes around 250,000 clones, 80% to 85% of them seen just once. General observations from the study: Productive rates of about 90% or about 30% were seen for most TCR beta V segments in an earlier analysis. V segments that were indistinguishable, TRBV6-2 and TRBV6-3 among them, were omitted from analysis.

The sequence was collected from a woman aged 55 to 70 in good health and CMV-seropositive. V gene TRBV6-1 combines with J gene TRBJ2-6, with 7 bases fitting TRBD1. Material: PBMCs. CDR3 bases: TGTGCCTGTCTTACAGGGGTAGGGGCCAACGTCCTGACTTTC. It specifies CACLTGVGANVLTF.